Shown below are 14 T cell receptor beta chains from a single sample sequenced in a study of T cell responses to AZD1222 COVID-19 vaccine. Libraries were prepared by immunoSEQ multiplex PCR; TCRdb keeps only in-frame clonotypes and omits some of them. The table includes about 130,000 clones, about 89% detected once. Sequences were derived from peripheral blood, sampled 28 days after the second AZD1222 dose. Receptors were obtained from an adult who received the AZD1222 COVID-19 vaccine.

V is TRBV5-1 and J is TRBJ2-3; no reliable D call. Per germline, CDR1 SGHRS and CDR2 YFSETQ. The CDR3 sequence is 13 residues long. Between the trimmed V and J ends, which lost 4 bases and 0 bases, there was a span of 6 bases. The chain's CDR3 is CASSPDSTDTQYF. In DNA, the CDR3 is TGCGCCAGCAGCCCGGACAGCACAGATACGCAGTATTTT.

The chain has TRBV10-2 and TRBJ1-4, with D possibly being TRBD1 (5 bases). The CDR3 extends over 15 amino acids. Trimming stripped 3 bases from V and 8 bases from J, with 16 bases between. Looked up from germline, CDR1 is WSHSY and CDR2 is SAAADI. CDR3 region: CASSDPTVDGEKLFF. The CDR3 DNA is TGCGCCAGCAGTGACCCGACAGTGGATGGGGAAAAACTGTTTTTT.

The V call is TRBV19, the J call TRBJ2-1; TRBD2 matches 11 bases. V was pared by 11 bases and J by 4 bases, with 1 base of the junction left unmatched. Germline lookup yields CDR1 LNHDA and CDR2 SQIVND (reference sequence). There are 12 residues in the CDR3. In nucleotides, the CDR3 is TGTGCCTCTAGCGGGGGGTACAATGAGCAGTTCTTC. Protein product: CASSGGYNEQFF.

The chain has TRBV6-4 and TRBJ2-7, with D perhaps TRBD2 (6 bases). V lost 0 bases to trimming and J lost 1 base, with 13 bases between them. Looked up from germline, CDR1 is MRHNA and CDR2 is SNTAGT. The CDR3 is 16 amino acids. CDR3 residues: CASSDSTTGVSYEQYF. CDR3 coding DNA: TGTGCCAGCAGTGACTCGACAACGGGGGTATCCTACGAGCAGTACTTC.

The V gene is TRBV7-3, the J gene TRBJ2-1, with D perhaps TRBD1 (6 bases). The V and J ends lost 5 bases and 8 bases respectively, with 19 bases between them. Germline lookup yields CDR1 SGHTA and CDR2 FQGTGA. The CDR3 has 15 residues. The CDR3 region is CASSVQGRMADEQFF. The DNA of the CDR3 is TGTGCCAGCAGCGTACAGGGTAGGATGGCCGATGAGCAGTTCTTC.

Here the CDR3 DNA reads TGTGCCACCAGCAGGACAGGGGCTAGCAATCAGCCCCAGCATTTT. As protein: CATSRTGASNQPQHF. The genes are TRBV15 and TRBJ1-5, with 8 bases matching TRBD1. Germline values: CDR1 LNHNV, CDR2 YYDKDF (reference sequence). V lost 3 bases and J lost 0; bases outside the gene matches: 1. This CDR3 comprises 15 residues.

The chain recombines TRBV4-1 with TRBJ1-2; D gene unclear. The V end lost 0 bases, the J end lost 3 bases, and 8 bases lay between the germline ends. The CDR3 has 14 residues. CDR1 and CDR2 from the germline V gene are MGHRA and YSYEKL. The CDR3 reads CASSQEAEDYGYTF. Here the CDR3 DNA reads TGCGCCAGCAGCCAAGAGGCGGAGGACTATGGCTACACCTTC.

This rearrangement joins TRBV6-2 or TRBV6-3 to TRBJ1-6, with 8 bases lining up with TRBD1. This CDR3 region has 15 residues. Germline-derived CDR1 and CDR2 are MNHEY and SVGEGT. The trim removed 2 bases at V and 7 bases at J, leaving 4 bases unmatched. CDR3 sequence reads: CASSYIGQGNSPLHF. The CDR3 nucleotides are TGTGCCAGCAGTTACATCGGACAGGGAAATTCACCCCTCCACTTT.

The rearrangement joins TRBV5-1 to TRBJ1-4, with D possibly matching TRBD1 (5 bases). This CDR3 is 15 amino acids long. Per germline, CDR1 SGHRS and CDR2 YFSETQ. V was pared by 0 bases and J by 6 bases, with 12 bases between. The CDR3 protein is CASSLDGAADEKLFF. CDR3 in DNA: TGCGCCAGCAGCTTGGACGGGGCGGCTGATGAAAAACTGTTTTTT.

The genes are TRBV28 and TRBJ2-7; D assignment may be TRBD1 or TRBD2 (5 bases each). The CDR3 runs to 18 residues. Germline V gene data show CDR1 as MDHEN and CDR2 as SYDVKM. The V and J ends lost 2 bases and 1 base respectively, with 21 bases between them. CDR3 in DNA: TGTGCCAGCAGTTTAGGGTTTCGGGGCCAGAGAAGATCCTACGAGCAGTACTTC. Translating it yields CASSLGFRGQRRSYEQYF. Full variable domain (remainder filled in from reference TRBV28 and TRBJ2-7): DVKVTQSSRYLVKRTGEKVFLECVQDMDHENMFWYRQDPGLGLRLIYFSYDVKMKEKGDIPEGYSVSREKKERFSLILESASTNQTSMYLCASSLGFRGQRRSYEQYFGPGTRLTVT.

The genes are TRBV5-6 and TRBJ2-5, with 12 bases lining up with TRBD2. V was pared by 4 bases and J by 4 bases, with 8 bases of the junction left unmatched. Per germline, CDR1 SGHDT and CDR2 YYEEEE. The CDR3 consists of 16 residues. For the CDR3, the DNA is TGTGCCAGCAGCCCCAGACTAGCGGGAGTTCGAGAGACCCAGTACTTC. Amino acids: CASSPRLAGVRETQYF.

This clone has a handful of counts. CDR3 region: CASSSGLGQYEQYF. The CDR3, as DNA: TGTGCCAGCAGTTCCGGACTAGGCCAGTACGAGCAGTACTTC. V gene TRBV5-6 combines with J gene TRBJ2-7; TRBD2 matches 7 bases. The CDR3 consists of 14 residues. V was clipped by 5 bases and J by 4 bases; unmatched bases: 9. From germline, CDR1 is SGHDT and CDR2 YYEEEE.

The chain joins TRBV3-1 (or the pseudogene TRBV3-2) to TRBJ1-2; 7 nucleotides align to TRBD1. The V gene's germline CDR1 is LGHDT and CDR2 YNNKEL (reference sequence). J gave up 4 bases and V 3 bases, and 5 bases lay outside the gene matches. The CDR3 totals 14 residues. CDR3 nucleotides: TGTGCCAGCAGCCAGATGGGACAGCTCTATGGCTACACCTTC. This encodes CASSQMGQLYGYTF.

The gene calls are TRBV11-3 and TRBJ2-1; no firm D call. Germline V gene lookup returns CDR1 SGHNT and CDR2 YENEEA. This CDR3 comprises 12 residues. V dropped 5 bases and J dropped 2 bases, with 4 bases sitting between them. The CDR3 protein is CASSKTYNEQFF. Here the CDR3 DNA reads TGTGCCAGCAGCAAAACCTACAATGAGCAGTTCTTC. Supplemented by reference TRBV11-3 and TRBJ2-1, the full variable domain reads EAGVVQSPRYKIIEKKQPVAFWCNPISGHNTLYWYLQNLGQGPELLIRYENEEAVDDSQLPKDRFSAERLKGVDSTLKIQPAELGDSAVYLCASSKTYNEQFFGPGTRLTVL.